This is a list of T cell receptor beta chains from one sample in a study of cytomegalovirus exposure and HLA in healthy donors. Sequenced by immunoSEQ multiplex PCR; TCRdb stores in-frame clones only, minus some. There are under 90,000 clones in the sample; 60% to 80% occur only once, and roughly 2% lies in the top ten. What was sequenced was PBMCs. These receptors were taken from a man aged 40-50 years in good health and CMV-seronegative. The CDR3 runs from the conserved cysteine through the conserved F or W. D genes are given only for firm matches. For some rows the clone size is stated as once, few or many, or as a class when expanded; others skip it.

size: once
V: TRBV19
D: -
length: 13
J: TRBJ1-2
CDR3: CASRGDKVNGYTF
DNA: TGTGCCAGTAGAGGGGACAAGGTCAATGGCTACACCTTC

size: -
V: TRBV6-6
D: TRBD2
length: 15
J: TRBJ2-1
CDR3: CASSHRTSGSKEQFF
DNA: TGTGCCAGCAGTCACCGGACTAGCGGGAGCAAAGAGCAGTTCTTC

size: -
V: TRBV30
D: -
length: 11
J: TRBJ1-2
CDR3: CAWSAGDGYTF
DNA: TGTGCCTGGAGTGCAGGGGATGGCTACACCTTC

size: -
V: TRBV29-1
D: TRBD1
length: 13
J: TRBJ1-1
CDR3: CSVATGGGTEAFF
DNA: TGCAGCGTCGCGACAGGGGGCGGAACTGAAGCTTTCTTT

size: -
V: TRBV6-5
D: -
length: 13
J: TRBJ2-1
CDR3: CASRTGGPGEQFF
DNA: TGTGCCAGCAGGACCGGGGGGCCAGGGGAGCAGTTCTTC

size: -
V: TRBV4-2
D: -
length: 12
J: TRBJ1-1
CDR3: CASSLMNTEAFF
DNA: TGTGCCAGCAGCCTTATGAACACTGAAGCTTTCTTT

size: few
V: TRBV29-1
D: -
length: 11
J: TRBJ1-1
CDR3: CSVAIVTEAFF
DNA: TGCAGCGTTGCTATAGTCACTGAAGCTTTCTTT

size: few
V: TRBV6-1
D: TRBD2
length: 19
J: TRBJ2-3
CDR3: CASSGTGTSGRGWADTQYF
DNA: TGTGCCAGCAGTGGGACGGGGACTAGCGGGAGAGGTTGGGCAGATACGCAGTATTTT

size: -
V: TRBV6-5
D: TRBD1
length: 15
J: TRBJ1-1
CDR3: CASTHSQGLNTEAFF
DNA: TGTGCCAGCACTCATTCACAGGGGCTGAACACTGAAGCTTTCTTT

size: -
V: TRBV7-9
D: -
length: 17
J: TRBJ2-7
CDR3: CASSPNPGGKRSYEQYF
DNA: TGTGCCAGCAGCCCGAATCCTGGCGGGAAACGCTCCTACGAGCAGTACTTC

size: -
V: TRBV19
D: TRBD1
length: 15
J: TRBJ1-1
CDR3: CASKLTGAPPTEAFF
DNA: TGTGCCAGTAAGCTCACAGGGGCCCCGCCGACTGAAGCTTTCTTT

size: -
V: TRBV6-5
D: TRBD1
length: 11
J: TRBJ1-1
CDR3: CASSQGVEAFF
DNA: TGTGCCAGCAGTCAGGGGGTGGAAGCTTTCTTT

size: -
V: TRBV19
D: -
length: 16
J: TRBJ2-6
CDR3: CASSMGSGTGANVLTF
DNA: TGTGCCAGTAGTATGGGGTCAGGGACTGGGGCCAACGTCCTGACTTTC

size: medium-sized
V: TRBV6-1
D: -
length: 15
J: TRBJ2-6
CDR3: CASSEQNSGANVLTF
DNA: TGTGCCAGCAGTGAACAAAACTCTGGGGCCAACGTCCTGACTTTC

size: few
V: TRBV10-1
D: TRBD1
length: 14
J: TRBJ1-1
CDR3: CASSEMTGGTEAFF
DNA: TGCGCCAGCAGTGAAATGACAGGGGGCACTGAAGCTTTCTTT

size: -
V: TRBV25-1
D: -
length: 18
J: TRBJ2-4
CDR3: CASSARVGSHGGKNIQYF
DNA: TGTGCCAGCAGTGCCCGGGTTGGGAGCCACGGCGGCAAAAACATTCAGTACTTC

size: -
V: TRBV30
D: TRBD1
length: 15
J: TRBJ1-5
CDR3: CAWSGTGGGNQPQHF
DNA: TGTGCCTGGAGTGGGACAGGGGGAGGCAATCAGCCCCAGCATTTT

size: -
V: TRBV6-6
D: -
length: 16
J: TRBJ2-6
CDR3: CASSYSQDSGANVLTF
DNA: TGTGCCAGCAGTTACTCCCAGGACTCTGGGGCCAACGTCCTGACTTTC

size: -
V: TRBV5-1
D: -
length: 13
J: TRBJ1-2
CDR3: CASSLDWNYGYTF
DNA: TGCGCCAGCAGCTTAGACTGGAACTATGGCTACACCTTC

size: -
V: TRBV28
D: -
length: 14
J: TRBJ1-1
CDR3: CASSYPGVVGEAFF
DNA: TGTGCCAGCAGTTACCCCGGAGTCGTCGGTGAAGCTTTCTTT

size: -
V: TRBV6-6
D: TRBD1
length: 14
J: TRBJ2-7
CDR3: CASRRDRISYEQYF
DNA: TGTGCCAGCCGGCGGGACAGGATCTCCTACGAGCAGTACTTC

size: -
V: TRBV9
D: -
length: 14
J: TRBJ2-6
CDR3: CASKEGGGANVLTF
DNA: TGTGCCAGCAAAGAGGGTGGTGGGGCCAACGTCCTGACTTTC

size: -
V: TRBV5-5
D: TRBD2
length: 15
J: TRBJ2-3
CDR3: CASSLPSGQTDTQYF
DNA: TGTGCCAGCAGCTTACCTAGCGGACAAACAGATACGCAGTATTTT

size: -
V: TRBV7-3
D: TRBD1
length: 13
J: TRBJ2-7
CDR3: CASSKGQGREQYF
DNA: TGTGCCAGCAGCAAAGGACAGGGGAGGGAGCAGTACTTC

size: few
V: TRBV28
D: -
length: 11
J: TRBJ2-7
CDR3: CASSLQFRQYF
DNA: TGTGCCAGCAGTTTACAATTTAGGCAGTACTTC

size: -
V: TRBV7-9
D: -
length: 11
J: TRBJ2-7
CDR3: CASSLQAEQYF
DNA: TGTGCCAGCAGCTTACAGGCCGAGCAGTACTTC

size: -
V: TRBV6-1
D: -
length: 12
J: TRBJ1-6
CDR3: CASSALNSPLHF
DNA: TGTGCCAGCAGTGCCCTTAATTCACCCCTCCACTTT

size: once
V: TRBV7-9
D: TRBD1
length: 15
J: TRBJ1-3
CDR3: CASSPQGARGNTIYF
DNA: TGTGCCAGCAGCCCCCAGGGGGCGCGAGGAAACACCATATATTTT

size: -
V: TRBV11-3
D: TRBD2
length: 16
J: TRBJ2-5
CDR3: CASSLMASGGQETQYF
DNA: TGTGCCAGCAGCTTAATGGCTAGCGGGGGCCAAGAGACCCAGTACTTC

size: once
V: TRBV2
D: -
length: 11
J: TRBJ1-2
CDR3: CASSEIWELTF
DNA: TGTGCCAGCAGTGAGATCTGGGAGCTCACCTTC

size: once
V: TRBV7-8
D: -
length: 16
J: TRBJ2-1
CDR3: CASSLEGLLRHNEQFF
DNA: TGTGCCAGCAGCTTAGAGGGACTTCTCCGTCACAATGAGCAGTTCTTC

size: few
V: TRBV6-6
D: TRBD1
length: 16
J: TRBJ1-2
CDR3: CASSFTGTGGIYGYTF
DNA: TGTGCCAGCAGTTTCACCGGGACAGGGGGGATTTATGGCTACACCTTC